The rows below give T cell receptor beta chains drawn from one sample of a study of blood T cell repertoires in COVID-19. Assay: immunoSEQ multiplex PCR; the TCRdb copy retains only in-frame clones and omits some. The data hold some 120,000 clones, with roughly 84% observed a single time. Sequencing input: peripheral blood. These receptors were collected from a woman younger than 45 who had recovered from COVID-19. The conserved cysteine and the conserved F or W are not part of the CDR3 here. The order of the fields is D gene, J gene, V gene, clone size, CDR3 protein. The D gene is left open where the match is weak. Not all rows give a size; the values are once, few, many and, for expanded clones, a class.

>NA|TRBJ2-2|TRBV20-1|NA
SASVSMNTGELF
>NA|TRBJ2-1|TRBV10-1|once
ASSESLGEQF
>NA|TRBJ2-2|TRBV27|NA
ASSPRGAAGTGELF
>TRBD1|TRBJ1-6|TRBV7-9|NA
ASSYGQGNNSPLH
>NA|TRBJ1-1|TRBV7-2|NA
ASSLALGSWKPRAEAF
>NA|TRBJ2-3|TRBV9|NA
ASSVAGAPPDTQY
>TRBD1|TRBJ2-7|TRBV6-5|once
ASKVTGGSYEQY
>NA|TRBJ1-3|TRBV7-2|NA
ASSLGSGRAISGNTIY
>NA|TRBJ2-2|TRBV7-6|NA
ASSLADRNSGELF
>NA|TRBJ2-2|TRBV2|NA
ASSREPYSHTGELF
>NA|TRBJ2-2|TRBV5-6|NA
ASRNTGNTGELF
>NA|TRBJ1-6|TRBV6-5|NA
ASSYQGRGYSPLH
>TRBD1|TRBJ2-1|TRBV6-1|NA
ASSGATGGGFNEQF
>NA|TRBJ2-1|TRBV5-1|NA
ASSGQGQGGNEQF
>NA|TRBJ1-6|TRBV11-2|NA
ASSTAGVASPLH
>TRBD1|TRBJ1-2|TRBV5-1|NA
ASSSTGENYGYT
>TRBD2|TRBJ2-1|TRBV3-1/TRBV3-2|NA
ASSRLSGRSNEQF
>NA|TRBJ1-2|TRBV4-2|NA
ASSQGTGLDYGYT
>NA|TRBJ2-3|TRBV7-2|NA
ASSLVGSAGRSDTQY
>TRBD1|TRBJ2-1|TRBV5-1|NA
ASSLEGQGYNEQF
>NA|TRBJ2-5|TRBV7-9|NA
ASSLAPGWETQY
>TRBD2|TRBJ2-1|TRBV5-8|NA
ASSLDDGGVYVNEQF
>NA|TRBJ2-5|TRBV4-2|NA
ASTPLCGGSCLQETQY
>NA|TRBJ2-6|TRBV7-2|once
ASSSRNGANVLT
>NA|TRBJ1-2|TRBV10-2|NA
ASTERDGYT
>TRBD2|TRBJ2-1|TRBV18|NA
ASRFGSSGDEQF
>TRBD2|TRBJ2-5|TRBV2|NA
ASTPPWLAGEGETQY
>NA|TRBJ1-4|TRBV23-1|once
ASSQFLTTGLKAEKLF
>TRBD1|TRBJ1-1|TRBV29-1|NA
SVRTGGRAEAF
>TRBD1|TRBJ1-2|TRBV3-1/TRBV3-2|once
ASSLVRTGGAGGYT
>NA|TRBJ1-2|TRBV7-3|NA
ASSLTGVIGYT
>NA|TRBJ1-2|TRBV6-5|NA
ASTYGVGGYT
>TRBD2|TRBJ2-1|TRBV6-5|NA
ASSSGLAGEF
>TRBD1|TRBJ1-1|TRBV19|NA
ASRRQGARTEAF
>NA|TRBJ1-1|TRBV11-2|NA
ASRLAGGTEAF